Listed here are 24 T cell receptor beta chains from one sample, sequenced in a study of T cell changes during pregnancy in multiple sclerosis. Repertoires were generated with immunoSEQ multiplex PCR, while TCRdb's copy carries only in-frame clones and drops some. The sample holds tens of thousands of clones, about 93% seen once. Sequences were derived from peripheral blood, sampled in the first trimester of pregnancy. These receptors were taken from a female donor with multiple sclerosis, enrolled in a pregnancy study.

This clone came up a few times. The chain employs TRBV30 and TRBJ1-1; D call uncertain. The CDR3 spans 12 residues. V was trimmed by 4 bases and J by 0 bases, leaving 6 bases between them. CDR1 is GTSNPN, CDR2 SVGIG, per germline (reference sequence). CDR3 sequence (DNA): TGTGCCTGGACCCTATTGAACACTGAAGCTTTCTTT. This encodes CAWTLLNTEAFF.

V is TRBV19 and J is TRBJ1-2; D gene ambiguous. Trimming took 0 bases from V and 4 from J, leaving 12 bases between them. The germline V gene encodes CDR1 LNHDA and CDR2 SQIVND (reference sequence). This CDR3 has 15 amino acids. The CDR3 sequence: CASSIDSWAAYGYTF. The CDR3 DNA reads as TGTGCCAGTAGTATAGACTCGTGGGCAGCCTATGGCTACACCTTC.

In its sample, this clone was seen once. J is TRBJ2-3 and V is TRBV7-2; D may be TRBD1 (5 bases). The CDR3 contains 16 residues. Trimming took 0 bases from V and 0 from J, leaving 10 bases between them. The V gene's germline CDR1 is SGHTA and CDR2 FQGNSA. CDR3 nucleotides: TGTGCCAGCAGCTTAGCGCTGACAGTAAGCACAGATACGCAGTATTTT. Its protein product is CASSLALTVSTDTQYF.

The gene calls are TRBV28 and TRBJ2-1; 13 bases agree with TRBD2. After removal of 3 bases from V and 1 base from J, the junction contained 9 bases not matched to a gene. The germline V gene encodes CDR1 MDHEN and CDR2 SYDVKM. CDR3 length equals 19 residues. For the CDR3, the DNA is TGTGCCAGCAGTTTGGGTCCGGGACTAGCGGGAAGGTCCTACAATGAGCAGTTCTTC. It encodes CASSLGPGLAGRSYNEQFF.

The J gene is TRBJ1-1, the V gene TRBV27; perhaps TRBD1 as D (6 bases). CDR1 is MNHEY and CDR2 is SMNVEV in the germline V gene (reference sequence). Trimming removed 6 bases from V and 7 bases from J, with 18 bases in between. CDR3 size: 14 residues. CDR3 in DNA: TGTGCCAGCAGATCATGGGGGGGCCGGGATGAAGCTTTCTTT. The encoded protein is CASRSWGGRDEAFF.

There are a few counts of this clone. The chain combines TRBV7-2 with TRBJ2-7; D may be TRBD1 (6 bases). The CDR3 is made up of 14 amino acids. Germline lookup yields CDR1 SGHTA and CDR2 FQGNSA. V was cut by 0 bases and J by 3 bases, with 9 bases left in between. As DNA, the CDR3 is TGTGCCAGCAGCTTAGCGCGGACAGACTACGAGCAGTACTTC. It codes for CASSLARTDYEQYF.

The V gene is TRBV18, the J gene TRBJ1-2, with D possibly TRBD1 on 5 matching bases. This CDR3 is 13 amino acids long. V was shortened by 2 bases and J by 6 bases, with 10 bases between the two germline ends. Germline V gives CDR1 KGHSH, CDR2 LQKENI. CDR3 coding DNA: TGTGCCAGCTCACCAGACGGGGGTAATGGCTACACCTTC. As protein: CASSPDGGNGYTF.

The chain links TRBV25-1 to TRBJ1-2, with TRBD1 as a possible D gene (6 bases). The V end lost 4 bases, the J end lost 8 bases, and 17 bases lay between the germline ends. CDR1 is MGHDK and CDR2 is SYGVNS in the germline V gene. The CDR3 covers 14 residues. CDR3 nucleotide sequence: TGTGCCAGCAGTGTATCGGACAGCCGAGGGGGCTACACCTTC. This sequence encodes CASSVSDSRGGYTF.

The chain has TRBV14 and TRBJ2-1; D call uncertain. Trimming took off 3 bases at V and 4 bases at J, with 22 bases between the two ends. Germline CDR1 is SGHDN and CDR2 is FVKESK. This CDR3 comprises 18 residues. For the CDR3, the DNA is TGTGCCAGCAGCCAGAGGAGACCCAACGTAATCCCATACAATGAGCAGTTCTTC. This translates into CASSQRRPNVIPYNEQFF. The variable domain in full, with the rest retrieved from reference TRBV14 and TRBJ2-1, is EAGVTQFPSHSVIEKGQTVTLRCDPISGHDNLYWYRRVMGKEIKFLLHFVKESKQDESGMPNNRFLAERTGGTYSTLKVQPAELEDSGVYFCASSQRRPNVIPYNEQFFGPGTRLTVL.

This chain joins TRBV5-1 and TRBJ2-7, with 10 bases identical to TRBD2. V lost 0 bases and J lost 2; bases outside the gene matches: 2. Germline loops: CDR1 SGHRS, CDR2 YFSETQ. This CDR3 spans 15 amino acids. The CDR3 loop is CASSLGLAGAYEQYF. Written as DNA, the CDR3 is TGCGCCAGCAGCTTGGGGCTAGCGGGGGCCTACGAGCAGTACTTC.

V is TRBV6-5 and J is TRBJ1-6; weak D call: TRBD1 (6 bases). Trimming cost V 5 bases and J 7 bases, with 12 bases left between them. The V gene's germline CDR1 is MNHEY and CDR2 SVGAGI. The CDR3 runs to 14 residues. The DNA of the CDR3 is TGTGCCAGCAGTGACAGGCCGTCCAATTCACCCCTCCACTTT. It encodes CASSDRPSNSPLHF.

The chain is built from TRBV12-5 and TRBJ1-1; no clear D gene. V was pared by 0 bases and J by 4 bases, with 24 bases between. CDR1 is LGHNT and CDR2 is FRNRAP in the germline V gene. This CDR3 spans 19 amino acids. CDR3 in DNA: TGTGCTAGTGGTTTGGTACCCCTTGTGGAAGACACAAGCGGCACTGAAGCTTTCTTT. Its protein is CASGLVPLVEDTSGTEAFF.

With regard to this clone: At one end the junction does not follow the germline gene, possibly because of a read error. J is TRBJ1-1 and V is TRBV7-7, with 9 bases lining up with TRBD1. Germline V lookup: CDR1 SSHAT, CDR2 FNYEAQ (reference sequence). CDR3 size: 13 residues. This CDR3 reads CASSLATGGFRHF. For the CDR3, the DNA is TGTGCCAGCAGCTTGGCGACAGGGGGGTTTCGGCACTTT.

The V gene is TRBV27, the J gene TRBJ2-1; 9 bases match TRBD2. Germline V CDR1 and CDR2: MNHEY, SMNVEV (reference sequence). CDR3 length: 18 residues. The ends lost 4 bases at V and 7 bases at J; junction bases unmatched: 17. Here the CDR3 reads CASSSRGVAGDKRNEQFF. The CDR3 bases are TGTGCCAGCAGTTCCCGGGGGGTAGCGGGAGATAAAAGGAATGAGCAGTTCTTC.

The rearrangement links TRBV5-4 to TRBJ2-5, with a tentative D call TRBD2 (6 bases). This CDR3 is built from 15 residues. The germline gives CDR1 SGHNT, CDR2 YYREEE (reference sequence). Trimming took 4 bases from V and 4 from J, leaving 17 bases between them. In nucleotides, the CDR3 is TGTGCCAGCAGCCCACCGCGGGGTCCCACAGAGACCCAGTACTTC. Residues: CASSPPRGPTETQYF.

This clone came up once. Here the CDR3 DNA reads TGTGCCTGGAGTGGGGACTTACTGATCACAGATACGCAGTATTTT. Protein sequence: CAWSGDLLITDTQYF. The chain employs TRBV30 and TRBJ2-3; tentative D call: TRBD2 (6 bases). The CDR3 covers 15 residues. From germline, CDR1 is GTSNPN and CDR2 SVGIG (reference sequence). V gave up 1 base and J gave up 2 bases, with 13 bases separating them.

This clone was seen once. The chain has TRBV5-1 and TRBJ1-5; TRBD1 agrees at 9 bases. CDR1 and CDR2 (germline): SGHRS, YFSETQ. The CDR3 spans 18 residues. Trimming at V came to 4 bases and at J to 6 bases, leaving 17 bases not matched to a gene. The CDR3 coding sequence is TGCGCCAGCAGCCCCGGGACAGGGTTTAATGACCCCAGTCAGCCCCAGCATTTT. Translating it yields CASSPGTGFNDPSQPQHF.

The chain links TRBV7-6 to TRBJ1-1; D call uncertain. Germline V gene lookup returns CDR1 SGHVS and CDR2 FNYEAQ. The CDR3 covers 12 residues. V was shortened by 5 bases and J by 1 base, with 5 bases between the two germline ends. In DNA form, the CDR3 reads TGTGCCAGCAGCACAGAGAACACTGAAGCTTTCTTT. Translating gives CASSTENTEAFF.

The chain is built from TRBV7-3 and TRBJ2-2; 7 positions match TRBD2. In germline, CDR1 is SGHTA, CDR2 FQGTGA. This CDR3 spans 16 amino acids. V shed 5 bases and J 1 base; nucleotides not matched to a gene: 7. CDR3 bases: TGTGCCAGCAGCCCGTGGGGGGGGGAGAACACCGGGGAGCTGTTTTTT. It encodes CASSPWGGENTGELFF. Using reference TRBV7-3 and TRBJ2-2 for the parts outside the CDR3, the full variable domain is GAGVSQTPSNKVTEKGKYVELRCDPISGHTALYWYRQSLGQGPEFLIYFQGTGAADDSGLPNDRFFAVRPEGSVSTLKIQRTERGDSAVYLCASSPWGGENTGELFFGEGSRLTVL.

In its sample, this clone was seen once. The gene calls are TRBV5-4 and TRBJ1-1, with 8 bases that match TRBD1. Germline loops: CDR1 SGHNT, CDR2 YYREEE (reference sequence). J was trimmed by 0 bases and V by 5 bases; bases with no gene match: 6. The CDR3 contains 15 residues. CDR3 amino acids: CASRLQGGMNTEAFF. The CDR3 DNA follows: TGTGCCAGCAGGTTACAGGGGGGAATGAACACTGAAGCTTTCTTT. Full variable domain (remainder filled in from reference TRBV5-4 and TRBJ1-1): ETGVTQSPTHLIKTRGQQVTLRCSSQSGHNTVSWYQQALGQGPQFIFQYYREEENGRGNFPPRFSGLQFPNYSSELNVNALELDDSALYLCASRLQGGMNTEAFFGQGTRLTVV.

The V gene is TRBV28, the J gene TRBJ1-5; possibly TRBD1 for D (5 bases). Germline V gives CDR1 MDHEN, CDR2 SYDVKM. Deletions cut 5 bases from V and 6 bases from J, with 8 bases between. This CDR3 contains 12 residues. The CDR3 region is CASSPTAQPQHF. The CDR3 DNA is TGTGCCAGCAGTCCGACAGCTCAGCCCCAGCATTTT.

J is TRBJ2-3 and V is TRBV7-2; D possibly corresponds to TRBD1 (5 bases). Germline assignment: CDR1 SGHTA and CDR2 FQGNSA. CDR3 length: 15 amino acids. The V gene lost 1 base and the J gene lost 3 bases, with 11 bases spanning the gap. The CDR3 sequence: CASSLVGQGTDTQYF. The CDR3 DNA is TGTGCCAGCAGCTTAGTTGGGCAGGGAACAGATACGCAGTATTTT.

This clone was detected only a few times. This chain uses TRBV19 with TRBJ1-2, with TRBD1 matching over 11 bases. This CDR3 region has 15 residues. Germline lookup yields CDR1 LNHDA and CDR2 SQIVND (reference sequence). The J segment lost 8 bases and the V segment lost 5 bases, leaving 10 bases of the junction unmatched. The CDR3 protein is CASSGDRGYGEGYTF. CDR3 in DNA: TGTGCCAGTAGTGGGGACAGGGGGTACGGCGAGGGCTACACCTTC.

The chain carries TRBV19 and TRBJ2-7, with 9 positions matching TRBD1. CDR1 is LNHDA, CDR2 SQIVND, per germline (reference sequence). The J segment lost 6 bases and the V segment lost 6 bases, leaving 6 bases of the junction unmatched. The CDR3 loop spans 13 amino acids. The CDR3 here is CASSPGQGTEQYF. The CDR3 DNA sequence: TGTGCCAGTAGCCCGGGACAGGGCACCGAGCAGTACTTC.